The clone carrying this TCR beta chain was seen once. The CDR3 length is 13 residues. V gave up 4 bases and J gave up 1 base, with 8 bases separating them. From germline, CDR1 is GTSNPN and CDR2 SVGIG (reference sequence). These data originate in a study of cytomegalovirus exposure and HLA in healthy donors. Use of 60 Vbeta and 13 Jbeta primers characterized the PCR. Generated by immunoSEQ multiplex PCR, the TCRdb table keeps only in-frame clones and is missing some. Found here are some 180,000 clones, around 75% of them singletons; the top ten hold roughly 3%. The specimen sequenced was PBMCs. The chain joins TRBV30 to TRBJ1-3; possible D gene TRBD1, 5 bases. The clonotype comes from a male donor in good health and CMV-seronegative. The CDR3 reads CAWIRGSGNTIYF. CDR3 coding DNA: TGTGCCTGGATTAGGGGTTCTGGAAACACCATATATTTT.